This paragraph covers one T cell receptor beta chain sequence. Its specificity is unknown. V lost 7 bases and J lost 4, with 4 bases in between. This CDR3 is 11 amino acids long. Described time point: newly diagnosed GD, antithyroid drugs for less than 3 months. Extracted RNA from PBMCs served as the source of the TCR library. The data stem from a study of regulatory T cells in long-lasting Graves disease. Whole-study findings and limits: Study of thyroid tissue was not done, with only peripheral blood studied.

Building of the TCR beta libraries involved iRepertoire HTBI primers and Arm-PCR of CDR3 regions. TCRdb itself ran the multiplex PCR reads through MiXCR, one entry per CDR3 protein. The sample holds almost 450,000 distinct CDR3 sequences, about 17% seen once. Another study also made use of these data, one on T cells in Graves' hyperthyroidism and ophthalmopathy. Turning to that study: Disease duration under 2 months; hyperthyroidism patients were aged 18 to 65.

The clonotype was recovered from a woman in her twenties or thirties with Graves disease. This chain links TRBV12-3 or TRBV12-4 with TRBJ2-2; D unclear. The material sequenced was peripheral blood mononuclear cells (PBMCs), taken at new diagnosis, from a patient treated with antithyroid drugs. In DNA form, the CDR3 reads TGTGCCAGCATTATCACCGGGGAGCTGTTTTTT. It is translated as CASIITGELFF.